This entry lists 10 T cell receptor beta chains sequenced from one sample in a study of regulatory T cells in long-lasting Graves disease. Time point described: newly diagnosed GD, antithyroid drugs for less than 3 months. The TCR library was made from RNA that had been extracted from PBMCs in TRIzol. CDR3-region Arm-PCR and iRepertoire HTBI primers produced the TCR beta libraries. TCRdb processed the multiplex PCR reads anew with MiXCR; each CDR3 protein has one entry. The sample records a few hundred thousand distinct CDR3 sequences, 20% to 25% being singletons. The material was peripheral blood mononuclear cells (PBMCs), obtained at new diagnosis, from a patient treated with antithyroid drugs. Receptors were obtained from a female donor with Graves disease.

In this sample, this clonotype turned up many times. The chain links TRBV7-2 to TRBJ1-6; tentatively, D is TRBD1 (5 bases). Germline-derived CDR1 and CDR2 are SGHTA and FQGNSA. V was trimmed by 3 bases and J by 7 bases, leaving 10 bases between them. The CDR3 consists of 14 residues. CDR3 sequence (DNA): TGTGCCAGCAGCTTGGGACTTACGAATTCACCCCTCCACTTT. It yields the protein CASSLGLTNSPLHF.

DNA of the CDR3: TGCGCCAGCAGCCTAGGGACTGGGAGCTCCTACAATGAGCAGTTCTTC. Translating gives CASSLGTGSSYNEQFF. This chain connects TRBV4-1 to TRBJ2-1; D is perhaps TRBD2 (6 bases). The CDR3 sequence is 16 residues long. Germline lookup yields CDR1 MGHRA and CDR2 YSYEKL. V dropped 4 bases and J dropped 0 bases, with 13 bases sitting between them.

This clonotype was seen at least ten times. The V and J genes are TRBV12-3 or TRBV12-4 and TRBJ1-6, with D possibly matching TRBD1 (6 bases). The V end lost 6 bases, the J end lost 10 bases, and 13 bases lay between the germline ends. CDR3 size: 13 residues. CDR3 in amino acids: CASRETGKSPLHF. The CDR3 bases are TGTGCCAGCAGGGAGACAGGAAAGTCACCCCTCCACTTT.

This rearrangement joins TRBV11-2 to TRBJ2-2; 11 bases agree with TRBD2. V lost 0 bases, J lost 6 bases, and 9 bases stayed unmatched. Germline assignment: CDR1 SGHAT and CDR2 FQNNGV. The CDR3 runs 18 residues. Written as DNA, the CDR3 is TGTGCCAGCAGCTTAGATTTTACTAGCGGGAGTTTGGCCGGGGAGCTGTTTTTT. Translation: CASSLDFTSGSLAGELFF.

The gene calls are TRBV5-1 and TRBJ2-7, with a weak D call TRBD2 (5 bases). This CDR3 is built from 13 residues. From germline, CDR1 is SGHRS and CDR2 YFSETQ. Trimming shortened V by 0 bases and J by 5 bases, and 9 bases separated the two germline ends. In DNA form, the CDR3 reads TGCGCCAGCAGCTTGGGAGTTAGCGACGAGCAGTACTTC. It yields the protein CASSLGVSDEQYF.

This clonotype turned up a few times. The chain links TRBV19 to TRBJ2-1; D is unresolved. The CDR3 contains 15 residues. With 6 bases removed from V and 3 bases from J, the gap between germline ends came to 15 bases. Germline loops: CDR1 LNHDA, CDR2 SQIVND (reference sequence). The CDR3 spells CASRPVGGFYNEQFF. CDR3 coding DNA: TGTGCCAGTAGGCCAGTGGGCGGCTTCTACAATGAGCAGTTCTTC. Full variable domain (outside the CDR3, taken from reference TRBV19 and TRBJ2-1): DGGITQSPKYLFRKEGQNVTLSCEQNLNHDAMYWYRQDPGQGLRLIYYSQIVNDFQKGDIAEGYSVSREKKESFPLTVTSAQKNPTAFYLCASRPVGGFYNEQFFGPGTRLTVL.

This clonotype was detected ten times or more. This chain links TRBV5-1 with TRBJ2-7; 12 positions match TRBD2. The germline V gene has CDR1 SGHRS and CDR2 YFSETQ. The CDR3 is 15 residues long. The V and J ends lost 4 bases and 5 bases, in that order; junction bases with no gene match: 7. The CDR3: CASSLWTSGTNEQYF. CDR3 DNA sequence: TGCGCCAGCAGCCTCTGGACTAGCGGGACCAACGAGCAGTACTTC.

The V and J genes are TRBV28 and TRBJ2-5; 7 bases are shared with TRBD1. This CDR3 has 14 residues. The trim removed 5 bases at V and 0 bases at J, leaving 3 bases unmatched. In germline, CDR1 is MDHEN, CDR2 SYDVKM. CDR3 in amino acids: CASSTDRDQETQYF. CDR3 nucleotides: TGTGCCAGCAGTACCGACAGGGACCAAGAGACCCAGTACTTC.

This clonotype was seen only a few times. This chain uses TRBV20-1 with TRBJ2-5; D uncertain. Trimming removed 4 bases at V and 7 bases at J, with 16 bases between. This CDR3 has 13 amino acids. The germline gives CDR1 DFQATT, CDR2 SNEGSKA (reference sequence). Here the CDR3 DNA reads TGCAGTGCTACCGGGCCCCAGGAAGGGACCCAGTACTTC. Translated: CSATGPQEGTQYF.

This clonotype occurred many times. An end of the junction does not agree with germline; a read error may underlie this. The chain combines TRBV4-3 with TRBJ2-1; no clear D. The CDR3 extends over 15 amino acids. The germline CDR1 and CDR2 sequences are LGHNA and YSLEER. The CDR3 bases are TGCGCCAGCAGTCAAGGACCCTCCCCTAATAATGAGCAGTTCTTC. Translating it yields CASSQGPSPNNEQFF.